Each of the 9 T cell receptor beta chains below was sequenced from the same sample in a study of T cell repertoires in cytomegalovirus infection. The antigens for these receptors are not known. TCRdb ran MiXCR on the reads and lists one entry per CDR3 protein. The profile shows approximately 71,000 distinct CDR3 sequences, 20% of them singletons. The material sequenced was CD8+ T cells from cultured PBMCs, taken from culture after CMV antigen stimulation. All receptors derive from a human donor in good health (CMV status not recorded). Some clones in this sample may be carry-over from other donors' samples.

This clonotype was detected only a few times. This chain joins TRBV4-1 and TRBJ2-1, with 8 bases identical to TRBD2. This CDR3 contains 16 residues. Germline V gene data show CDR1 as MGHRA and CDR2 as YSYEKL. Trimming took 3 bases from V and 4 from J; bases not matched to a gene: 8. CDR3 bases: TGCGCCAGCAGCCACACTGCGGGGGGACTTTACAATGAGCAGTTCTTC. This translates into CASSHTAGGLYNEQFF.

This clonotype was seen a handful of times. The chain couples TRBV4-2 to TRBJ1-3; weak D call: TRBD1 (6 bases). Germline CDR1 and CDR2: LGHNA and YNFKEQ. The CDR3 covers 15 residues. The germline V and J ends were trimmed by 5 bases and 2 bases, with 13 bases remaining between them. The CDR3 sequence: CASSGSTGAGNTIYF. Written as DNA, the CDR3 is TGTGCCAGCAGCGGTTCGACAGGAGCTGGAAACACCATATATTTT.

In this sample, this clonotype turned up a few times. This CDR3 reads CASSLGYPNTGELFF. CDR3 in DNA: TGTGCCAGCAGTTTGGGTTACCCGAACACCGGGGAGCTGTTTTTT. The chain recombines TRBV27 with TRBJ2-2; D is ambiguous. The CDR3 contains 15 residues. V was pared by 3 bases and J by 0 bases, with 8 bases between. Germline V lookup: CDR1 MNHEY, CDR2 SMNVEV (reference sequence).

The chain joins TRBV7-6 to TRBJ1-4; weak D call: TRBD1 (5 bases). Germline V gene data show CDR1 as SGHVS and CDR2 as FNYEAQ. The CDR3 covers 15 residues. V gave up 1 base and J gave up 3 bases, with 9 bases separating them. The CDR3 sequence is CASSLEGRANEKLFF. CDR3 DNA sequence: TGTGCCAGCAGCTTAGAGGGGCGAGCTAATGAAAAACTGTTTTTT.

The chain uses TRBV27 and TRBJ2-7; a possible D gene is TRBD2 (6 bases). The CDR3 runs to 14 residues. The ends were cut back, 5 bases at V and 6 bases at J, with 17 bases in the middle. The germline CDR1 and CDR2 sequences are MNHEY and SMNVEV (reference sequence). CDR3 DNA: TGTGCCAGCAGTCAGAAGGGACTCCGCCTCGAGCAGTACTTC. Translated: CASSQKGLRLEQYF.

This clonotype was counted between two and nine times. V and J are TRBV7-2 and TRBJ1-3; D unresolved. The CDR3 loop spans 15 amino acids. Deletions cut 2 bases from V and 0 bases from J, with 8 bases between. In germline, CDR1 is SGHTA, CDR2 FQGNSA. The CDR3 bases are TGTGCCAGCAGCTTAAACGGGCACTCTGGAAACACCATATATTTT. Translation: CASSLNGHSGNTIYF. The entire variable domain, with the rest obtained from reference TRBV7-2 and TRBJ1-3, is as follows: GAGVSQSPSNKVTEKGKDVELRCDPISGHTALYWYRQSLGQGLEFLIYFQGNSAPDKSGLPSDRFSAERTGGSVSTLTIQRTQQEDSAVYLCASSLNGHSGNTIYFGEGSWLTVV.

J is TRBJ2-3 and V is TRBV24-1; 7 bases map to TRBD1. Trimming cost V 2 bases and J 4 bases; bases outside gene matches: 8. Germline CDR1 and CDR2: KGHDR and SFDVKD. The CDR3 is made up of 16 amino acids. CDR3 DNA: TGTGCCACCAGTGATTCGACAGGGAGTAGGGCAGATACGCAGTATTTT. Its protein is CATSDSTGSRADTQYF.

V usage is TRBV13 and J usage is TRBJ2-7; 8 nucleotides align to TRBD1. CDR3 length equals 14 residues. Per the germline V gene, CDR1 is PRHDT and CDR2 is FYEKMQ (reference sequence). The ends lost 5 bases at V and 5 bases at J; junction bases unmatched: 8. CDR3 sequence reads: CASSPGQGTHEQYF. DNA of the CDR3: TGTGCCAGCAGCCCCGGACAGGGCACGCACGAGCAGTACTTC.

The chain joins TRBV7-6 to TRBJ2-3, with 15 bases lining up with TRBD2. This CDR3 contains 20 residues. Germline V gene sequence: CDR1 SGHVS, CDR2 FNYEAQ. With 3 bases clipped from V and 0 bases from J, the junction kept 10 bases outside the gene matches. The CDR3 loop reads CASSFFGTSGGTPSTDTQYF. The CDR3 coding sequence is TGTGCCAGCAGCTTCTTCGGGACTAGCGGGGGGACCCCTAGCACAGATACGCAGTATTTT.